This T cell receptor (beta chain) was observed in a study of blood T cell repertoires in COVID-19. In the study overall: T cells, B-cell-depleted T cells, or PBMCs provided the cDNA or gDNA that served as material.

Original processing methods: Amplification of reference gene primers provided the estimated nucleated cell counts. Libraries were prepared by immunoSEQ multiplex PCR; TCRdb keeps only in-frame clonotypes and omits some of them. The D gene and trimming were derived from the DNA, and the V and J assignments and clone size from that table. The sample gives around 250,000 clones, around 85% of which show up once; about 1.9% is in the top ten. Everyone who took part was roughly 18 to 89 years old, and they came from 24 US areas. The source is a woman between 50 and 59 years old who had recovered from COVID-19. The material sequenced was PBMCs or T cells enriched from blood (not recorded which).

The CDR3 sequence is CASTLDSPRQFF. CDR3 in DNA: TGTGCCAGCACCCTGGACAGCCCGCGACAGTTCTTC. V usage is TRBV2 and J usage is TRBJ2-1, with D possibly TRBD1 on 6 matching bases. Per germline, CDR1 SNHLY and CDR2 FYNNEI. The V gene lost 7 bases and the J gene lost 13 bases, with 17 bases spanning the gap. The CDR3 runs 12 residues.